This T cell receptor beta chain was observed in a study of T cell repertoires in cytomegalovirus infection (dated by TCRdb to between 2018 and 2021). For the wider study: Donor HLA type was relevant to the analysis, because carriage of CMV infection together with the matching HLA type was indicated by public TCR beta signatures.

Study-level results and caveats: In the ex vivo response, HLA-C-restricted CMV-specific TCR beta clonotypes were dominant, and in two of eight donors the single most frequent clonotype came from this HLA-C-restricted group. Carriers of CMV infection plus the relevant HLA type were discriminated by the cumulative frequency of public TCR beta family members in the study cohort and in an independent roughly 380-donor cohort.

Inclusive of the bounding cysteine and phenylalanine, the CDR3 is 12 residues long. This entry keeps only the CDR3 DNA: 36 bases, framed from base 1. CDR1 and CDR2 are drawn from the germline V gene: SGHTA, FQGNSA. The instrument given in TCRdb is Illumina HiSeq 1500. TCRdb reworked the public reads: Q25 trimming with fastp, MiXCR clone assembly, productive beta chains retained. Records with the same CDR3 protein are collapsed into one entry carrying the most frequent genes and DNA. The sample has approximately 700,000 distinct CDR3 sequences on record, less than 40% of them singletons. Clones ranked in the top ten supply 2.8% of the sample. Worth noting for this clonotype: Its antigen has not been determined. One end of the junction fails to match germline, which may point to a read error.

This clonotype was obtained from a human donor in good health (CMV status not recorded). Some clones in this sample may be carry-over from other donors' samples. The chain employs TRBV7-2 and TRBJ2-1; no confident D gene assignment can be made. Input material: PBMCs. The DNA sequence is TGTGCCCGCAGTTCCTACCGCGATGAGCAGTGCTTC. Its translation reads: CARSSYRDEQCF.